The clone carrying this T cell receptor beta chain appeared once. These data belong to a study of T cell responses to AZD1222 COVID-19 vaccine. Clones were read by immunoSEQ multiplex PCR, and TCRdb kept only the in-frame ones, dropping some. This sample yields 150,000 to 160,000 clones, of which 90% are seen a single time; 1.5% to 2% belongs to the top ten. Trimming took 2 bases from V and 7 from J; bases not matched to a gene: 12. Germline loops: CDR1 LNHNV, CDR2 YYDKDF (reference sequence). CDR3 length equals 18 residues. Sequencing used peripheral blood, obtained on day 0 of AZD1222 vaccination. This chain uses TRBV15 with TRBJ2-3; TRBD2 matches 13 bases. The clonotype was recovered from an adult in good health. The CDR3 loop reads CATSRPGLAGRGRYTQYF. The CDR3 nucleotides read TGTGCCACCAGCAGACCGGGACTAGCGGGGAGGGGACGTTATACGCAGTATTTT.